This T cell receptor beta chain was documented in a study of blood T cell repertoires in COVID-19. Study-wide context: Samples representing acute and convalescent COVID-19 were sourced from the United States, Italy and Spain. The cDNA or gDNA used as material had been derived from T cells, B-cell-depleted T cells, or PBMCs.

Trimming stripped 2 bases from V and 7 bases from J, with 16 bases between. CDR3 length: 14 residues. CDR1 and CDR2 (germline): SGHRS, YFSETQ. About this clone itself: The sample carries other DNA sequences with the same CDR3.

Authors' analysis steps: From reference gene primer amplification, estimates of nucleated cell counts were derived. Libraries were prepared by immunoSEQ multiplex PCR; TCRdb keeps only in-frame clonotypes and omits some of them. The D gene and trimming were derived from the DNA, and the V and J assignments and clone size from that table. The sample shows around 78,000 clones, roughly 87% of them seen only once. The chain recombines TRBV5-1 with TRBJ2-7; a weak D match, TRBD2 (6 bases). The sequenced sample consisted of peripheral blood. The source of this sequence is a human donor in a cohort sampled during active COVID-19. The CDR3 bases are TGCGCCAGCAGCTTAGGGGACTTTGGGGGGGAGCAGTACTTC. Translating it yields CASSLGDFGGEQYF.